The next 6 T cell receptor beta chains were all read from a single sample in a study of blood T cell repertoires in COVID-19. Data came from immunoSEQ multiplex PCR; TCRdb stores just in-frame clones and leaves some out. This table has about 210,000 clones, around 90% appearing once. The sequenced sample was peripheral blood. The receptors stem from a young man with acute or convalescent COVID-19.

The V gene is TRBV5-4, the J gene TRBJ1-2; the match to TRBD1 covers 9 bases. CDR3 size: 14 residues. The junction had 7 bases not matched to a gene; V was cut back by 2 bases and J by 8 bases. CDR1 SGHNT and CDR2 YYREEE come from the germline V gene (reference sequence). The CDR3 nucleotides are TGTGCCAGCAGCTTACACAGGGGGCAAATAGGCTACACCTTC. Its protein product is CASSLHRGQIGYTF.

This clone was found a few times. The chain carries TRBV5-1 and TRBJ1-3; TRBD1 matches at 7 bases. V dropped 0 bases and J dropped 4; count of bases not matched to a gene: 4. The length of the CDR3 is 15 residues. CDR1 SGHRS and CDR2 YFSETQ come from the germline V gene. The CDR3 sequence is CASSLGTGLGNTIYF. The CDR3 nucleotides read TGCGCCAGCAGCTTGGGGACAGGCCTCGGAAACACCATATATTTT. Full variable domain (rest looked up from reference TRBV5-1 and TRBJ1-3): KAGVTQTPRYLIKTRGQQVTLSCSPISGHRSVSWYQQTPGQGLQFLFEYFSETQRNKGNFPGRFSGRQFSNSRSEMNVSTLELGDSALYLCASSLGTGLGNTIYFGEGSWLTVV.

The rearrangement joins TRBV6-5 to TRBJ2-3; no definite D call. Germline lookup yields CDR1 MNHEY and CDR2 SVGAGI. This CDR3 is built from 15 residues. Trimming left V 6 bases short and J 6 bases short, with 19 bases between. The CDR3 coding sequence is TGTGCCAGCAGGATACACCGGCTGGCAGCGGATACGCAGTATTTT. Encoded protein: CASRIHRLAADTQYF.

The chain has TRBV27 and TRBJ1-1, with D maybe TRBD1 (5 bases). This CDR3 has 14 residues. Germline loops: CDR1 MNHEY, CDR2 SMNVEV (reference sequence). Trimming took off 6 bases at V and 12 bases at J, with 23 bases between the two ends. For the CDR3, the DNA is TGTGCCAGCAGGGTAACAAGGGAGGGGATAAGTACTTTCTTT. It encodes CASRVTREGISTFF.

V and J are TRBV6-5 and TRBJ1-2; 9 bases align to TRBD1. The germline V gene encodes CDR1 MNHEY and CDR2 SVGAGI. With V trimmed by 3 bases and J by 8 bases, 13 bases remained unmatched. The CDR3 extends over 16 amino acids. The CDR3 DNA reads TGTGCCAGCAGTTATTCCGGGACAGGGAGGTTGGGCGGCTACACCTTC. Translated, it gives CASSYSGTGRLGGYTF.

The V and J genes are TRBV28 and TRBJ1-2; D perhaps matches TRBD1 (6 bases). V lost 3 bases to trimming and J lost 12 bases, with 14 bases between them. CDR1 and CDR2 (germline): MDHEN, SYDVKM. The CDR3 loop spans 12 amino acids. The CDR3 reads CASSFRGQSHTF. The CDR3 nucleotides read TGTGCCAGCAGTTTCCGTGGACAGTCTCACACCTTC.